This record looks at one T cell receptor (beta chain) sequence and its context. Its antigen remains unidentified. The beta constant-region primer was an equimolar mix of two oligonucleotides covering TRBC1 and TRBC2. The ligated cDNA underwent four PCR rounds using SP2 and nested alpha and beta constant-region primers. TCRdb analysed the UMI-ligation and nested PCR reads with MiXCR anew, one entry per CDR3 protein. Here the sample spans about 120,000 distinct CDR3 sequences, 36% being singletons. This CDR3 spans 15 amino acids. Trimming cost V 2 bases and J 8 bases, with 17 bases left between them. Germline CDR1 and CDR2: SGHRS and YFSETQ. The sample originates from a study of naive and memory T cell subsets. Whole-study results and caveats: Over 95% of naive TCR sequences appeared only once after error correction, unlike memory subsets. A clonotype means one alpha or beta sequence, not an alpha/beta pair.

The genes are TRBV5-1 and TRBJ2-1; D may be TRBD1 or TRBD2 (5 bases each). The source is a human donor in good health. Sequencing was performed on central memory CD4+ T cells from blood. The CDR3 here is CASSFSTGGSYEQFF. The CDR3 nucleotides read TGCGCCAGCAGCTTCTCGACTGGGGGTTCGTATGAGCAGTTCTTC.